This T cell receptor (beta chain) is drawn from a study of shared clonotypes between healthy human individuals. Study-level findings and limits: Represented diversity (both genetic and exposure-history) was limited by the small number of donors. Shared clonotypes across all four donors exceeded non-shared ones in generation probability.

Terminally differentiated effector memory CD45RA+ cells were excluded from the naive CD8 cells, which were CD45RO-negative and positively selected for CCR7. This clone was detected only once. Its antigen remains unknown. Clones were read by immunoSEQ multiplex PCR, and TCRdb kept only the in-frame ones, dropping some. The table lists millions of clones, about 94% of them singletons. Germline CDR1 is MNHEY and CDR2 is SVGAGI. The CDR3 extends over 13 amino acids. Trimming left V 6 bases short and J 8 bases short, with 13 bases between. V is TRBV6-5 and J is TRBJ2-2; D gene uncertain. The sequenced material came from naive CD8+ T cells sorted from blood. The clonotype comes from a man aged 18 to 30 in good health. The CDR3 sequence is CASSPERIGELFF. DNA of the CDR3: TGTGCCAGCAGCCCCGAGAGGATTGGGGAGCTGTTTTTT.